This paragraph reports one T cell receptor (beta chain). Generated by immunoSEQ multiplex PCR, the TCRdb table keeps only in-frame clones and is missing some. The data show 150,000 to 180,000 clones, with about 94% seen just once and 5.5% to 6% held by the top ten. This entry is derived from a study of control samples from healthy donors and cancer patients. Between the trimmed V and J ends, which lost 5 bases and 1 base, there was a span of 15 bases. Germline V gene sequence: CDR1 MRHNA, CDR2 SNTAGT. The CDR3 has 16 amino acids. This clonotype was sampled from a man aged 35 to 55 in good health. The V gene is TRBV6-4, the J gene TRBJ1-3; D is possibly TRBD1 (5 bases). The sample comprised blood. This CDR3 is CASSRDGRPSGNTIYF. DNA for the CDR3: TGTGCCAGCAGTAGGGACGGCCGTCCGTCTGGAAACACCATATATTTT.